These T cell receptor beta chains were read from a single sample in a study of metastatic and nonmetastatic thyroid tumors. TCRdb re-called the PCR reads through MiXCR. The sample consists of more than 2,000 clones, 25% to 30% of them appearing once. Sequencing input: tumor tissue. The receptors derive from a female donor with papillary thyroid cancer or a benign thyroid nodule (not recorded which). Some clones in this sample may be carry-over from other donors' samples. CDR3s include the opening cysteine and the closing phenylalanine or tryptophan. A D gene is named only where the DNA matches it firmly. Clone size is not always given. Where it is, it says once, few, many or a class for expanded clones.

cdr3_aa cdr3_nt j_call v_call d_call clone_size
CAISRGQGAEAFF TGTGCCATCAGTAGGGGACAGGGGGCTGAAGCTTTCTTT TRBJ1-1 TRBV10-3 TRBD1 -
CASSSVEDEQYF TGTGCCAGCAGTTCCGTGGAAGACGAGCAGTACTTC TRBJ2-7 TRBV12-3/TRBV12-4 - -
CSAITGTGESYEQYF TGCAGTGCCATAACCGGGACAGGTGAATCCTACGAGCAGTACTTC TRBJ2-7 TRBV20-1 TRBD1 -
CASSPGGTPSGNTIYF TGTGCCAGCAGCCCGGGCGGGACACCCTCTGGAAACACCATATATTTT TRBJ1-3 TRBV3-1 - -
CASSQDGSSGNTIYF TGTGCCAGCAGTCAGGACGGTAGCTCTGGAAACACCATATATTTT TRBJ1-3 TRBV6-1 - -
CPEDAGRLAYGYTF TGCCCCGAGGATGCGGGACGGCTCGCCTATGGCTACACCTTC TRBJ1-2 TRBV20-1 - few
CASRTLSRSNQPQHF TGTGCCAGCAGGACCCTAAGTCGTAGCAATCAGCCCCAGCATTTT TRBJ1-5 TRBV28 - -
CASSLGLGYEQYF TGTGCCAGCAGTTTGGGTTTAGGGTACGAGCAGTACTTC TRBJ2-7 TRBV28 - -
CSARIGQAHTF TGCAGTGCTAGAATCGGACAGGCCCACACCTTC TRBJ1-2 TRBV20-1 TRBD1 -
CASSLSSYEQYF TGTGCCAGCAGCCTTAGCTCCTACGAGCAGTACTTC TRBJ2-7 TRBV5-6 - medium-sized
CASSSQTSGTRYEQYF TGTGCCAGCAGTTCCCAGACTAGCGGGACGAGGTACGAGCAGTACTTC TRBJ2-7 TRBV28 TRBD2 large
CASSHTRGDSNQPQHF TGTGCCAGCAGCCACACCCGGGGGGATAGCAATCAGCCCCAGCATTTT TRBJ1-5 TRBV16 - medium-sized
CSASYGSSTGELFF TGCAGTGCTAGCTACGGGAGCAGCACCGGGGAGCTGTTTTTT TRBJ2-2 TRBV20-1 - few
CSASMPGPEQGWDQPQHF TGCAGTGCTAGTATGCCGGGCCCGGAGCAGGGCTGGGATCAGCCCCAGCATTTT TRBJ1-5 TRBV20-1 - few
CSARDVGGELFF TGCAGTGCTAGAGACGTGGGCGGGGAGCTGTTTTTT TRBJ2-2 TRBV20-1 - -
CASSYRREYAQFF TGTGCCAGCAGTTATCGGCGGGAGTATGCCCAGTTCTTC TRBJ2-1 TRBV6-9 TRBD2 few